This T cell receptor beta chain was found in a study of neurological immune-mediated disorders. The table lists this clonotype with many counts. TCRdb redid the calling of the 5' RACE reads with MiXCR, one entry per CDR3 protein. The sample shows 55,000 or so distinct CDR3 sequences, 3.5% to 4% of them seen only once. The sequence was obtained from a woman aged 40 to 50 with multiple sclerosis. Sequenced: CD4+ T cells from blood.

CDR3 amino acids: CASSQLDPNEQFF. The CDR3 DNA sequence: TGTGCCAGCAGCCAGCTGGACCCGAATGAGCAGTTCTTC. V and J are TRBV14 and TRBJ2-1; the D is unclear. Germline CDR1 reads SGHDN; CDR2 reads FVKESK. Trimming removed 3 bases at V and 7 bases at J, with 10 bases between. The CDR3 sequence is 13 residues long.